Sequencing of this T cell receptor beta chain was carried out in a study of T cells in tumors after PD-1 blockade. Overall study context: Excluded were patients with checkpoint blockade, immunosuppressants, or radiotherapy or other anti-cancer therapy within 4 weeks. Treatment was either pembrolizumab 200 mg every 3 weeks or cemiplimab 350 mg every 2 weeks.

J was trimmed by 5 bases and V by 4 bases; bases with no gene match: 5. CDR1 SGHDT and CDR2 YYEEEE come from the germline V gene. The CDR3 covers 13 residues. Generated by immunoSEQ multiplex PCR, the TCRdb table keeps only in-frame clones and is missing some. The sample carries approximately 60,000 clones, roughly 78% recorded once. Sequencing was performed on PBMCs, taken before anti-PD-1 treatment. The chain recombines TRBV5-6 with TRBJ2-5; TRBD1 aligns across 7 bases. This TCR was recovered from a human donor with basal cell carcinoma. CDR3 nucleotide sequence: TGTGCCAGCAGCCCGGACAGGCAGGAGACCCAGTACTTC. It encodes CASSPDRQETQYF.